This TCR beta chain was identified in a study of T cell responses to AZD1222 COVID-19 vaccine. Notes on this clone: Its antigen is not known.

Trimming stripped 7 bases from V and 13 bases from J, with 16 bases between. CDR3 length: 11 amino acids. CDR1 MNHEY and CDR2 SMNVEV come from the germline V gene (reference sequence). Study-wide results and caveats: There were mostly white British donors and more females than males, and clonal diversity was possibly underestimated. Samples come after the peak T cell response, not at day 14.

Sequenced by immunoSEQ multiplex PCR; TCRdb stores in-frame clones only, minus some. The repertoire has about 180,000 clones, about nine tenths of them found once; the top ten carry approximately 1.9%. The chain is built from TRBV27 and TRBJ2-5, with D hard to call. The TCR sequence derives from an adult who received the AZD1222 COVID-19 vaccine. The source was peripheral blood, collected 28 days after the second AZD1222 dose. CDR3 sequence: CASTSRLGAYF. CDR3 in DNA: TGTGCCAGCACATCGAGGCTAGGCGCGTACTTC.